The 18 T cell receptor beta chains reported below all come from one sample, sequenced in a study of cytomegalovirus exposure and HLA in healthy donors. The PCR contained 60 Vbeta and 13 Jbeta primers. The repertoire was sequenced with immunoSEQ multiplex PCR; TCRdb's copy has only in-frame clones and lacks some. The data show around 130,000 clones, with about 75% seen just once and roughly 3% held by the top ten. Input material: PBMCs. The receptors come from a middle-aged woman in good health and CMV-seropositive.

This clone has a single count. This sequence joins TRBV6-5 and TRBJ1-5; 7 bases agree with TRBD1. Germline V lookup: CDR1 MNHEY, CDR2 SVGAGI. J was trimmed by 6 bases and V by 4 bases; bases with no gene match: 9. There are 15 residues in the CDR3. CDR3 nucleotide sequence: TGTGCCAGCAGTTCTCGGGGGACAGTTTCTCAGCCCCAGCATTTT. The encoded protein is CASSSRGTVSQPQHF.

This rearrangement joins TRBV19 to TRBJ1-1; the match to TRBD1 covers 9 bases. Germline loops: CDR1 LNHDA, CDR2 SQIVND (reference sequence). The CDR3 loop spans 15 amino acids. Trimming cost V 4 bases and J 4 bases; bases outside gene matches: 7. The DNA of the CDR3 is TGTGCCAGTAGTAGGGGACAGGGTCGTAGCACTGAAGCTTTCTTT. It encodes CASSRGQGRSTEAFF.

The chain has TRBV18 and TRBJ2-7, with 7 positions matching TRBD1. Trimming cost V 3 bases and J 4 bases; bases outside gene matches: 9. Germline V gene sequence: CDR1 KGHSH, CDR2 LQKENI. This CDR3 spans 15 amino acids. The CDR3 nucleotides are TGTGCCAGCTCACCCGCCTGGCAGGGGGTGTACGAGCAGTACTTC. Translating it yields CASSPAWQGVYEQYF.

This sequence joins TRBV7-9 and TRBJ2-5, with 10 nucleotides matching TRBD2. CDR1 and CDR2 from the germline V gene are SEHNR and FQNEAQ (reference sequence). The CDR3 totals 19 residues. The trim removed 1 base at V and 5 bases at J, leaving 16 bases unmatched. In DNA, the CDR3 is TGTGCCAGCAGCTTAGGCCGCGTTCATAGCGGGGGGCCCAGGGAGACCCAGTACTTC. This codes for CASSLGRVHSGGPRETQYF. Full variable domain (rest looked up from reference TRBV7-9 and TRBJ2-5): DTGVSQNPRHKITKRGQNVTFRCDPISEHNRLYWYRQTLGQGPEFLTYFQNEAQLEKSRLLSDRFSAERPKGSFSTLEIQRTEQGDSAMYLCASSLGRVHSGGPRETQYFGPGTRLLVL.

The chain has TRBV4-1 and TRBJ2-3; possibly TRBD2 for D (5 bases). V was clipped by 6 bases and J by 2 bases, with 12 bases between them. The CDR3 loop spans 14 amino acids. The germline V gene has CDR1 MGHRA and CDR2 YSYEKL. Here the CDR3 reads CASSKGADTDTQYF. CDR3 coding DNA: TGCGCCAGCAGTAAAGGAGCGGACACAGATACGCAGTATTTT.

This chain joins TRBV5-6 and TRBJ1-2; D call uncertain. This CDR3 has 15 amino acids. CDR1 and CDR2 from the germline V gene are SGHDT and YYEEEE. Trimming pared 1 base from V and 8 bases from J, leaving 18 bases between. The CDR3 DNA is TGTGCCAGCAGCTTGTTGATTGTCTCAGGCTGGGGCTACACCTTC. Its protein is CASSLLIVSGWGYTF.

The chain combines TRBV9 with TRBJ1-4, with D perhaps matching TRBD1 (5 bases). The CDR3 extends over 15 amino acids. V was trimmed by 4 bases and J by 5 bases, leaving 15 bases between them. Germline V lookup: CDR1 SGDLS, CDR2 YYNGEE. CDR3: CASSLTRGINEKLFF. As DNA, the CDR3 is TGTGCCAGCAGCCTAACACGGGGGATAAATGAAAAACTGTTTTTT.

This clone was observed a handful of times. The rearrangement uses TRBV19 and TRBJ1-1; 10 positions match TRBD1. This CDR3 has 15 residues. The V segment lost 6 bases and the J segment 5 bases; nucleotides outside the gene matches: 9. CDR1 is LNHDA and CDR2 is SQIVND in the germline V gene (reference sequence). The CDR3 coding sequence is TGTGCCAGTAGGACCGCGGGACAGGGGAGGACTGAAGCTTTCTTT. Translated, it gives CASRTAGQGRTEAFF.

This chain connects TRBV7-9 to TRBJ1-2; D is perhaps TRBD1 (6 bases). This CDR3 region has 14 residues. CDR1 and CDR2 (germline): SEHNR, FQNEAQ (reference sequence). V was shortened by 5 bases and J by 4 bases, with 14 bases between the two germline ends. The CDR3 nucleotides read TGTGCCAGCAGCCCCGCGGACAGATCCTATGGCTACACCTTC. Protein product: CASSPADRSYGYTF.

V gene TRBV25-1 combines with J gene TRBJ2-5, with D possibly being TRBD2 (6 bases). The V end lost 3 bases, the J end lost 5 bases, and 13 bases lay between the germline ends. Germline lookup yields CDR1 MGHDK and CDR2 SYGVNS. This CDR3 has 14 amino acids. CDR3: CASSDLGLEETQYF. CDR3 in DNA: TGTGCCAGCAGTGACTTGGGACTGGAGGAGACCCAGTACTTC.

V and J are TRBV5-5 and TRBJ1-5, with 8 bases identical to TRBD1. Germline V gene sequence: CDR1 SGHKS, CDR2 YYEKEE (reference sequence). V trimming: 3 bases; J trimming: 1 base; junction bases outside the gene matches: 0. This CDR3 contains 14 residues. The CDR3 nucleotides read TGTGCCAGCAGCTGGACAGGGAGCAATCAGCCCCAGCATTTT. Its protein product is CASSWTGSNQPQHF. Together with reference TRBV5-5 and TRBJ1-5, the CDR3 gives the full variable domain: DAGVTQSPTHLIKTRGQQVTLRCSPISGHKSVSWYQQVLGQGPQFIFQYYEKEERGRGNFPDRFSARQFPNYSSELNVNALLLGDSALYLCASSWTGSNQPQHFGDGTRLSIL.

V is TRBV15 and J is TRBJ1-4, with 7 positions matching TRBD1. Germline CDR1 is LNHNV and CDR2 is YYDKDF (reference sequence). The CDR3 is made up of 14 amino acids. V was clipped by 4 bases and J by 6 bases; unmatched bases: 5. CDR3 residues: CATSNWDSDEKLFF. The DNA of the CDR3 is TGTGCCACCAGCAACTGGGACAGCGATGAAAAACTGTTTTTT.

The V and J genes are TRBV19 and TRBJ2-1; possibly TRBD2 for D (5 bases). Germline CDR1 reads LNHDA; CDR2 reads SQIVND (reference sequence). Trimming took off 4 bases at V and 9 bases at J, with 25 bases between the two ends. The CDR3 spans 17 residues. The CDR3 region is CASSRLLRTAAKAEQFF. CDR3 DNA: TGTGCCAGTAGTAGACTACTACGGACCGCGGCTAAGGCTGAGCAGTTCTTC.

The chain links TRBV11-2 to TRBJ1-1; TRBD1 matches at 7 bases. This CDR3 has 13 residues. V dropped 4 bases and J dropped 6; count of bases not matched to a gene: 5. Germline V lookup: CDR1 SGHAT, CDR2 FQNNGV. CDR3 loop: CASSSQQGSEAFF. Written as DNA, the CDR3 is TGTGCCAGCAGCTCCCAACAGGGGTCTGAAGCTTTCTTT.

This clone has a handful of counts. The rearrangement joins TRBV7-3 to TRBJ2-5, with 11 nucleotides matching TRBD2. The CDR3 totals 16 residues. V was pared by 5 bases and J by 5 bases, with 10 bases of the junction left unmatched. Germline CDR1 is SGHTA and CDR2 is FQGTGA. The CDR3 DNA sequence: TGTGCCAGCAGCCGTAGTTGGACTAGCGGGCCCGAGACCCAGTACTTC. It translates to CASSRSWTSGPETQYF.

The CDR3 DNA follows: TGCGCCAGCAGCCAAGATGGAGGGGGCCTCTATGGCTACACCTTC. Its translation is CASSQDGGGLYGYTF. The rearrangement joins TRBV4-3 to TRBJ1-2; the match to TRBD1 covers 7 bases. The germline V gene encodes CDR1 LGHNA and CDR2 YSLEER. CDR3 size: 15 residues. V lost 0 bases and J lost 4; bases outside the gene matches: 5.

The chain joins TRBV4-3 to TRBJ1-2; D gene uncertain. The CDR3 runs to 14 residues. Germline V gene lookup returns CDR1 LGHNA and CDR2 YSLEER. Trimming stripped 0 bases from V and 8 bases from J, with 13 bases between. This CDR3 is CASSQDQWRTGYTF. The DNA of the CDR3 is TGCGCCAGCAGCCAAGACCAGTGGAGGACGGGCTACACCTTC.

This sequence joins TRBV4-2 and TRBJ1-5, with 12 bases identical to TRBD1. The V and J ends lost 0 bases and 1 base, in that order; junction bases with no gene match: 1. Germline V lookup: CDR1 LGHNA, CDR2 YNFKEQ. CDR3 length: 17 amino acids. In DNA form, the CDR3 reads TGTGCCAGCAGCCAAGATGGGACAGGGGGCAGCAATCAGCCCCAGCATTTT. Translated, it gives CASSQDGTGGSNQPQHF.